Sequencing of this T cell receptor (beta chain) was carried out in a study of persistence of HIV-infected CD4 T cells. Study-wide results and caveats: Antigen-responding cells were enriched for degenerate expanded CDR3beta sequences. CMV- and Gag-responding cells had lower TCRbeta richness than CD3/CD28-responding cells.

Note on this clone: Antigen: not known.

This was the immunoSEQ version 4 assay in survey mode. Sequencing used immunoSEQ multiplex PCR; TCRdb keeps in-frame clones, though not all of them. The table includes roughly 25,000 clones, over 65% detected once. Cells were stimulated with overlapping HIV-1 Gag 15-mer peptides. Sorting selected CD4+ T cells upregulating both CD40 ligand and CD69. CD8+ T cells were removed from PBMCs prior to stimulation. Trimming cost V 4 bases and J 6 bases; bases outside gene matches: 5. The germline gives CDR1 LNHDA, CDR2 SQIVND (reference sequence). CDR3 length: 15 residues. The TCR sequence derives from an adult man with HIV who was CMV-seropositive. The sample consisted of CD4+ T cells sorted from PBMCs after approximately 18-hour stimulation, taken from a patient who received antiretroviral therapy. J is TRBJ2-1 and V is TRBV19; TRBD1 matches at 11 bases. DNA of the CDR3: TGTGCCAGTAGTACTACCGGGACAGGGGGCAATGAGCAGTTCTTC. It yields the protein CASSTTGTGGNEQFF.